This T cell receptor (beta chain) emerged from a study of cytomegalovirus exposure and HLA in healthy donors (dated by TCRdb to 2015 to 2018). In the study overall: In an earlier analysis of several hundred of the donors, 250 to 350 Gb of sequence data and 100 million or so unique TCR beta sequences from some 170 million T cells were reported. Of the 398 genotyped donors, approximately 83% fell in the genetic ancestry cluster associated with self-reported Caucasian donors. A later genetic analysis used genome-wide SNP genotypes for about 60% of the roughly 670 donors, treating that subset as a discovery cohort. Besides the first cohort of approximately 710 subjects, a separate validation cohort made up of some 110 different subjects was used. Rather than drawing on any new phenotypic data, the later analysis identified candidate immune exposures from TCR beta sequences and the way those sequences occurred across donors. To decide whether each TCR beta V gene segment behaved as functional or pseudogenic, an earlier analysis of fewer than 750 of the donors relied on high-throughput TCR beta sequencing. Class I and class II HLA loci were covered by the typing at four-digit resolution. Across some 400 genotyped donors of the cohort, an average of approximately 220,000 unique TCR beta nucleotide sequences per donor were sequenced, and around 19% of those sequences were non-productive. Around 300 gigabases of sequencing data and around 87 million unique TCR sequences were included in an early release covering 550 to 650 HLA-typed donors. Typing coverage varied by locus: roughly 620-640 donors for A, B, C, DRB1 and DQB1; roughly 510 for DQA1; nearly 610 for DPA1; around 450 for DPB1. Every repertoire in the discovery cohort had been generated on one and the same sequencing platform. Because of strong linkage in the cohort, five DR-DQ haplotypes were treated as single units for association and clustering. The T cell repertoires of 700 or so subjects were profiled by immunosequencing and related to cytomegalovirus serostatus. Donor age, sex, ethnicity and CMV serostatus were collected together with the repertoire data. The study aimed to test whether signatures of past pathogen exposure could be identified by cataloging public T cell receptors. High-throughput TCR immunosequencing, statistical association of individual TCRs with disease status, and machine learning were combined to predict cytomegalovirus infection status. A later analysis re-analyzed previously published TCR beta repertoires from 550 to 700 donors and added high-resolution HLA genotyping to study TCR occurrence patterns.

The cohort consisted of some 670 healthy bone marrow donors. All cohort members were sampled while nominally healthy, although unrecorded immune exposures were likely present. The donor tested CMV seropositive, placing the donor among the 289 seropositive members of the cohort. Every donor gave a peripheral blood sample, and the peripheral blood mononuclear cells from that sample were used for TCR beta sequencing. Genomic DNA extraction from the blood cell samples was performed with the Qiagen DNeasy Blood Extraction Kit. CDR1 and CDR2 are drawn from the germline V gene (reference sequence): PRHDT, FYEKMQ. After removal of 7 bases from V and 5 bases from J, the junction retains 12 bases not matched to a gene. The CDR3 goes from the cysteine to the phenylalanine over 15 residues. Here the CDR3 DNA is all that survives: 45 bases in frame from base 1. The library was built by means of the immunoSEQ multiplex PCR assay. A mixture of 60 forward primers for TCR Vbeta segments and 13 reverse primers for TCR Jbeta segments was used in the multiplex PCR. The CDR3 region of rearranged TCR beta genes was amplified from genomic DNA by a multiplex PCR assay. Amplified TCR beta libraries were sequenced as 87-base-pair reads on the Illumina HiSeq System. On the study's bioinformatics: A later analysis counted approximately 74 million unique TCR beta chains across the 690 or so repertoires, and approximately 11 million of these chains were shared by at least two donors. Raw reads were error-corrected and collapsed into unique sequences by a nearest-neighbor algorithm in which closely related sequences were merged to remove PCR and sequencing errors. V, D and J gene segments were assigned by aligning CDR3 sequences to IMGT reference sequences. Each retained sequence needed at least a six-nucleotide match to both a V gene segment and a J gene segment. Rearrangements were classified as productive when the CDR3 lacked stop codons and remained in frame with V and J, and all other rearrangements were classified as non-productive. Following IMGT convention, CDR3 was defined as the stretch from the second conserved V-encoded cysteine to the conserved J-encoded phenylalanine. The earlier analysis of around 640 of the donors excluded sequences that lacked an unambiguous match to a single V gene segment. In an earlier analysis of a few hundred of the donors, V segments were called functional above 56.7% productive rearrangements and were called segregating when the between-donor standard deviation exceeded 5%. A statistical classification framework was built for diagnosing cytomegalovirus status from the catalog of TCR beta chain sequences. In a later analysis, V and J genes were assigned by comparing TCR nucleotide sequences against IMGT/GENE-DB human TR gene sequences. Using the TCRdist pipeline, a later analysis assigned CDR3 sequences along with most-parsimonious VDJ recombination scenarios. In a later analysis, every TCR beta chain was defined by the combination of its CDR3 amino acid sequence and its V-gene family, and reads without a unique V-gene family were dropped. To address suspected cross-contamination and a sequencing artifact, a later analysis removed approximately 600 highly shared, low-generation-probability nucleotide sequences. In a later analysis, a clonal expansion index for each public chain was calculated from normalized within-repertoire ranks of inferred template counts. In a later analysis, generation probabilities were computed with a VDJ recombination model fitted to out-of-frame rearrangements, and the resulting probabilities were checked against IGoR. A later analysis scored TCR-TCR, TCR-HLA and TCR-CMV co-occurrence with hypergeometric tests, applying a repertoire-size bias correction to TCR pairs. To estimate false discovery rates, a later analysis permuted the HLA or CMV assignments 20 times. In a later analysis, co-occurring TCRs were grouped using DBSCAN, with TCRdist sequence similarity added in when clustering inside HLA-allele-positive subsets. Co-occurrence clustering excluded repertoires with fewer than 30,000 or more than 120,000 public chains, plus five with anomalous nucleotide sharing. Imported from immuneACCESS, the table was reduced by TCRdb to in-frame sequences with V and J called. These copies leave out some clones; in studies compared against another copy, an unresolved V gene accounts for under half, and the cause of the remainder is not known. The DNA gave D and trimming, while V, J and clone size come from that table. This sample's records show approximately 51,000 clones. The ten most abundant clones make up roughly 27% of the sample.

Overall study outcomes, separate from this receptor: In the study, roughly 160 TCR beta chains were listed as associated with cytomegalovirus. Across donors, most TCR sequences were observed very rarely, whereas some public TCRs were present in many individuals. Because HLA typing was unavailable for some donors at each locus, only the typed subset was used in association tests. Several of the top co-occurrence clusters appeared to be linked to parvovirus B19, influenza, CMV and Epstein-Barr virus, according to a later analysis. The authors suggested that the approach could potentially be generalized to other disease states and immunological phenotypes. In a later analysis, HLA-associated TCR beta chains were found to be more clonally expanded and to have lower generation probabilities than equally common non-associated chains. In vitro tests confirmed that three of the cytomegalovirus-associated TCR beta chains recognize cytomegalovirus antigens. About 17 rarely observed V segments, including chromosome 9 orphons, were excluded from the earlier analysis of a few hundred of the donors because counts were too low. In a later analysis, most CMV-associated TCR beta chains were found to appear HLA-restricted, with HLA associations seemingly driven largely by CMV exposure. According to a later analysis, TCR association rates differed among HLA loci, with DRB1 alleles showing the most associated TCRs and HLA-C alleles showing the fewest. Correlated functional status among segregating V segments might reflect linkage disequilibrium, but an unknown experimental factor could not be ruled out. In a later analysis, 16,951 TCR beta sequences were associated with specific HLA alleles at a false discovery rate of 0.05. A further reported finding was that TCR beta sequences accurately predicted the HLA-A and HLA-B alleles for most subjects in the first cohort. According to a later genetic analysis, donors in an Asian-associated ancestry cluster had fewer N-insertions in productive TCRs than the approximately 690-donor mean. A group of highly shared sequence variants was considered likely to be a technical artifact of the sequencing pipeline. CMV serostatus was the only immune exposure information available for the cohort. Broadly in line with IMGT annotations, most TCR beta V segments showed up in productive rearrangements about 90% or about 30% of the time in an earlier analysis of 587 of the donors. The classifier was reported to diagnose cytomegalovirus status with high specificity and sensitivity in both the original cohort and the validation cohort. This cohort had only TCR beta chains sequenced, and the lack of alpha or paired-chain data limited which features could be detected. Strong co-occurrence of HLA alleles, especially DR and DQ, made assigning TCR associations to individual alleles difficult. Some IMGT-functional V segments, including TRBV6-2 and TRBV6-3, could not be told apart with the 87-base-pair reads, so those segments were excluded. A later genetic analysis associated a missense DCLRE1C variant with V-gene and J-gene trimming of TCR beta chains, and an independent cohort replicated the association. Roughly uniform sequencing depth across donors was assumed in presence/absence analyses, although this assumption may not hold.

A remark on this clone: This clone's antigen is unknown.

The sequence is built from TRBV13 and TRBJ1-1; 8 bases in between match TRBD1. The origin of this receptor is a man in his forties or fifties in good health and CMV-seropositive. Specimen: PBMCs. Here the CDR3 is given as CASTLSTGGDTEAFF. The sequenced DNA is TGTGCCAGCACCCTATCAACAGGGGGAGATACTGAAGCTTTCTTT.